This TCR beta chain stems from a study of CD8+ T cells in alopecia areata. For this clone: Antigen: not known.

Trimming cost V 5 bases and J 7 bases; bases outside gene matches: 12. The CDR3 runs 16 residues. The germline CDR1 and CDR2 sequences are MNHEY and SMNVEV (reference sequence). Study outcomes and limitations: Resident alphabeta T-cell populations of normal skin are likewise subject to sequencing in scalp samples.

Sequencing templates came from extracted RNA that was reverse transcribed into cDNA. Assay used: immunoSEQ multiplex PCR; TCRdb lists only in-frame clones, some missing. The sample includes around 80,000 clones, 51% of them seen just once. The receptor's source is a human donor with alopecia areata. The genes are TRBV27 and TRBJ2-1, with TRBD2 identical over 9 bases. The sequenced sample consisted of NKG2D-high CD8+ T cells sorted from blood. CDR3 protein: CASSLPRAGGGNEQFF. The CDR3 DNA is TGTGCCAGCAGTCTCCCCCGAGCGGGAGGAGGAAATGAGCAGTTCTTC.